A single sample gave rise to the 19 T cell receptor beta chains below, sequenced in a study of cytomegalovirus exposure and HLA in healthy donors (dated by TCRdb to the late 2010s). Library construction relied on the immunoSEQ multiplex PCR assay. A mixture of 60 forward primers for TCR Vbeta segments and 13 reverse primers for TCR Jbeta segments was used in the multiplex PCR. TCRdb re-hosts the immuneACCESS table, in-frame sequences only. Its copies lack some clones; in the studies checked, an unresolved V gene accounts for under half of them, and the cause for the rest is not known. The sample table holds some 76,000 clones. The ten largest clones represent 2% to 2.5% of the sample. Sequences were obtained from PBMCs. These receptors were collected from a female donor in good health and CMV-seropositive.

The chain combines TRBV28 with TRBJ2-7, with D tentatively TRBD2 (6 bases). This CDR3 spans 14 amino acids. V was trimmed by 2 bases and J by 4 bases, leaving 12 bases between them. Germline assignment: CDR1 MDHEN and CDR2 SYDVKM. DNA for the CDR3: TGTGCCAGCAGTTTAAGGGGACTCCCGTACGAGCAGTACTTC. Translation: CASSLRGLPYEQYF. Supplemented by reference TRBV28 and TRBJ2-7, the full variable domain reads DVKVTQSSRYLVKRTGEKVFLECVQDMDHENMFWYRQDPGLGLRLIYFSYDVKMKEKGDIPEGYSVSREKKERFSLILESASTNQTSMYLCASSLRGLPYEQYFGPGTRLTVT.

The chain is built from TRBV6-5 and TRBJ2-7; TRBD1 agrees at 11 bases. Germline V lookup: CDR1 MNHEY, CDR2 SVGAGI. Trimming took 4 bases from V and 2 from J; bases not matched to a gene: 4. The CDR3 consists of 15 residues. CDR3 amino acids: CASSSPGQGAYEQYF. In DNA, the CDR3 is TGTGCCAGCAGTTCGCCGGGACAGGGGGCCTACGAGCAGTACTTC.

This chain connects TRBV7-2 to TRBJ1-1; the match to TRBD1 covers 11 bases. The CDR3 runs to 15 residues. The V segment lost 3 bases and the J segment 4 bases; nucleotides outside the gene matches: 4. Germline V gene lookup returns CDR1 SGHTA and CDR2 FQGNSA. CDR3 residues: CASSFSGTGGTEAFF. The DNA of the CDR3 is TGTGCCAGCAGCTTCTCCGGGACAGGGGGCACTGAAGCTTTCTTT.

J is TRBJ1-1 and V is TRBV4-1, with TRBD1 identical over 7 bases. Germline V gene data show CDR1 as MGHRA and CDR2 as YSYEKL. J was trimmed by 6 bases and V by 0 bases; bases with no gene match: 7. The length of the CDR3 is 15 residues. CDR3 in amino acids: CASSQEWTGSSEAFF. The CDR3 DNA reads TGCGCCAGCAGCCAAGAATGGACAGGATCATCTGAAGCTTTCTTT.

The V call is TRBV6-5, the J call TRBJ1-1; a weak D match, TRBD1 (5 bases). Trimming stripped 7 bases from V and 2 bases from J, with 14 bases between. Germline values: CDR1 MNHEY, CDR2 SVGAGI. This CDR3 spans 14 amino acids. The CDR3 is CASTRDFTNTEAFF. The CDR3 coding sequence is TGTGCCAGCACCCGGGACTTCACCAACACTGAAGCTTTCTTT.

By frequency, this clone registers medium-sized. The chain employs TRBV4-2 and TRBJ2-7, with D possibly TRBD1 on 6 matching bases. CDR1 LGHNA and CDR2 YNFKEQ come from the germline V gene. The CDR3 spans 15 residues. Trimming left V 5 bases short and J 0 bases short, with 14 bases between. The CDR3 region has the DNA TGTGCCAGCAGCGGGGAACCGGACAGCTCCTACGAGCAGTACTTC. As protein: CASSGEPDSSYEQYF.

The chain couples TRBV5-1 to TRBJ1-1; 10 bases map to TRBD1. The CDR3 length is 17 residues. CDR1 and CDR2 (germline): SGHRS, YFSETQ. After removal of 0 bases from V and 5 bases from J, the junction contained 10 bases not matched to a gene. CDR3 region: CASSLAGTGDPITEAFF. CDR3 nucleotide sequence: TGCGCCAGCAGCTTGGCCGGGACAGGGGACCCCATTACTGAAGCTTTCTTT. The variable domain in full, with the rest retrieved from reference TRBV5-1 and TRBJ1-1, is KAGVTQTPRYLIKTRGQQVTLSCSPISGHRSVSWYQQTPGQGLQFLFEYFSETQRNKGNFPGRFSGRQFSNSRSEMNVSTLELGDSALYLCASSLAGTGDPITEAFFGQGTRLTVV.

This sequence joins TRBV30 and TRBJ1-4; D may be TRBD1 (5 bases). Trimming removed 1 base from V and 7 bases from J, with 13 bases in between. The CDR3 is 14 residues long. Germline V gene data show CDR1 as GTSNPN and CDR2 as SVGIG (reference sequence). CDR3 loop: CAWSEGKGVEKLFF. Here the CDR3 DNA reads TGTGCCTGGAGTGAAGGGAAAGGGGTTGAAAAACTGTTTTTT.

The V call is TRBV2, the J call TRBJ1-2; tentative D call: TRBD1 (5 bases). Trimming cost V 7 bases and J 4 bases, with 13 bases left between them. CDR1 and CDR2 (germline): SNHLY, FYNNEI. The CDR3 runs 13 residues. Here the CDR3 DNA reads TGTGCCAGCAAAGGCCAGGGAAGCTATGGCTACACCTTC. Its protein is CASKGQGSYGYTF.

The genes are TRBV18 and TRBJ2-2; 12 bases align to TRBD2. The CDR3 loop spans 18 amino acids. Trimming cost V 8 bases and J 1 base; bases outside gene matches: 11. In germline, CDR1 is KGHSH, CDR2 LQKENI. CDR3 nucleotides: TGTGCCAGCCACCCGCGACCTAGCGGGGGGGTGAACACCGGGGAGCTGTTTTTT. It translates to CASHPRPSGGVNTGELFF.

This chain links TRBV18 with TRBJ2-7; TRBD1 aligns across 7 bases. Unmatched junction bases numbered 6, after V lost 2 bases and J lost 2 bases. The CDR3 is 15 residues long. CDR1 and CDR2 from the germline V gene are KGHSH and LQKENI. CDR3 loop: CASSPNRQGAYEQYF. In DNA, the CDR3 is TGTGCCAGCTCACCAAATAGACAGGGTGCCTACGAGCAGTACTTC.

This CDR3 reads CASSQFEETEAFF. The CDR3 DNA sequence: TGTGCCAGCAGTCAATTTGAGGAAACTGAAGCTTTCTTT. This chain connects TRBV7-3 to TRBJ1-1; no definite D call. The CDR3 is 13 amino acids. CDR1 and CDR2 (germline): SGHTA, FQGTGA. Deletions cut 6 bases from V and 5 bases from J, with 13 bases between.

The chain joins TRBV14 to TRBJ2-1; TRBD1 is a possible D gene (6 bases). Germline loops: CDR1 SGHDN, CDR2 FVKESK. CDR3 size: 15 residues. V was trimmed by 4 bases and J by 4 bases, leaving 14 bases between them. The CDR3 DNA reads as TGTGCCAGCAGCCCGACAGGTCCCTTTTACAATGAGCAGTTCTTC. Its translation: CASSPTGPFYNEQFF.

The chain employs TRBV5-8 and TRBJ2-3, with a tentative D call TRBD2 (7 bases). The germline V gene has CDR1 SGHTS and CDR2 YDEGEE. Deletions cut 5 bases from V and 4 bases from J, with 17 bases between. The CDR3 has 15 amino acids. This chain's CDR3 is CASSFGSGGADTQYF. The CDR3 coding sequence is TGTGCCAGCAGTTTCGGATCGGGGGGCGCAGATACGCAGTATTTT.

The chain uses TRBV28 and TRBJ1-1; 8 positions agree with TRBD1. J was trimmed by 4 bases and V by 6 bases; bases with no gene match: 4. Germline-derived CDR1 and CDR2 are MDHEN and SYDVKM. The CDR3 contains 13 residues. The CDR3 protein is CASRPTGGTEAFF. The CDR3 DNA sequence: TGTGCCAGCAGGCCAACAGGGGGCACTGAAGCTTTCTTT.

With respect to this clone: The limits of the CDR3 on the DNA are not certain, so only TCRdb's listed CDR3 is given. The rearrangement links TRBV6-5 to TRBJ2-2; the tabulated D call, TRBD1, remains unverified against the DNA. Germline lookup yields CDR1 MNHEY and CDR2 SVGAGI. With termini counted, the CDR3 has 15 amino acids. The chain's CDR3 is CASSTSGQNTGELFF.

The rearrangement joins TRBV7-2 to TRBJ1-2, with 9 positions matching TRBD1. With V trimmed by 5 bases and J by 4 bases, 8 bases remained unmatched. Per germline, CDR1 SGHTA and CDR2 FQGNSA. This CDR3 comprises 15 residues. The CDR3: CASSGTGGNAYGYTF. CDR3 coding DNA: TGTGCCAGCAGCGGAACAGGGGGCAACGCCTATGGCTACACCTTC.

The genes are TRBV6-1 and TRBJ1-2, with 10 bases that match TRBD1. V lost 2 bases to trimming and J lost 5 bases; unmatched junction nucleotides: 8. The CDR3 totals 16 residues. Germline assignment: CDR1 MNHNS and CDR2 SASEGT. The CDR3 here is CASSEMETGGLYGYTF. CDR3 coding DNA: TGTGCCAGCAGTGAAATGGAGACAGGGGGCTTATATGGCTACACCTTC.

The gene calls are TRBV7-2 and TRBJ2-3; 7 nucleotides agree with TRBD2. CDR3 length equals 16 residues. Germline V gene lookup returns CDR1 SGHTA and CDR2 FQGNSA. V lost 1 base, J lost 2 bases, and 6 bases stayed unmatched. The chain's CDR3 is CASSLVYSGVTDTQYF. Here the CDR3 DNA reads TGTGCCAGCAGCTTAGTATACAGCGGGGTCACAGATACGCAGTATTTT.